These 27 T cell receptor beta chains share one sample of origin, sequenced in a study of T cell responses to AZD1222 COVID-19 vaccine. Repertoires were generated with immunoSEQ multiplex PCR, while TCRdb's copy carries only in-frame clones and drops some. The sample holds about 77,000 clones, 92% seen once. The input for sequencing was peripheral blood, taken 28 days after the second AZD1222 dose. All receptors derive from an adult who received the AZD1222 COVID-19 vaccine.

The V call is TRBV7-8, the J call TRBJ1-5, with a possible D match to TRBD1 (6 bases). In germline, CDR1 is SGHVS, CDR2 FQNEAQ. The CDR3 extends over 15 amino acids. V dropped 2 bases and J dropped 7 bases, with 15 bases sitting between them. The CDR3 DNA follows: TGTGCCAGCAGCTTAACGGCCAGGGGAAGGCAGCCCCAGCATTTT. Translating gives CASSLTARGRQPQHF.

The CDR3 DNA reads TGTGCCAGCAGCCCGGGACTTGATTACAATGAGCAGTTCTTC. Translated, it gives CASSPGLDYNEQFF. The V gene is TRBV7-3, the J gene TRBJ2-1; D is perhaps TRBD2 (6 bases). This CDR3 contains 14 residues. Germline CDR1 and CDR2: SGHTA and FQGTGA. V dropped 5 bases and J dropped 4 bases, with 12 bases sitting between them.

CDR3 protein: CASSTGTGGNQPQHF. The CDR3 DNA reads TGTGCCAGCAGTACCGGGACAGGCGGCAATCAGCCCCAGCATTTT. The chain has TRBV6-2 or TRBV6-3 and TRBJ1-5; TRBD1 matches at 8 bases. Germline CDR1 reads MNHEY; CDR2 reads SVGEGT. With V trimmed by 5 bases and J by 2 bases, 5 bases remained unmatched. The CDR3 runs 15 residues.

As DNA, the CDR3 is TGTGCCAGCAGTGAATCAGGGACCTATGGCTACACCTTC. This sequence encodes CASSESGTYGYTF. V gene TRBV6-1 combines with J gene TRBJ1-2; a possible D gene is TRBD1 (5 bases). V dropped 2 bases and J dropped 4 bases, with 8 bases sitting between them. Germline lookup yields CDR1 MNHNS and CDR2 SASEGT. This CDR3 region has 13 residues.

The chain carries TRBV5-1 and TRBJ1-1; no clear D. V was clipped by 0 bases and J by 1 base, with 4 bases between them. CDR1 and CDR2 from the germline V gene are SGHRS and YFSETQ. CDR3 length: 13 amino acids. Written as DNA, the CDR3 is TGCGCCAGCAGCTTGGAAAGGAACACTGAAGCTTTCTTT. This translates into CASSLERNTEAFF.

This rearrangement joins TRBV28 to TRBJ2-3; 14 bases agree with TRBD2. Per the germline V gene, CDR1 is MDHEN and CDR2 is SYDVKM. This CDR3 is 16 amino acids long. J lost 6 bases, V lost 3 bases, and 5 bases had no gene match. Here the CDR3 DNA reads TGTGCCAGCAGTTTCCCGGGACTAGCGGGAGAGGATACGCAGTATTTT. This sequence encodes CASSFPGLAGEDTQYF.

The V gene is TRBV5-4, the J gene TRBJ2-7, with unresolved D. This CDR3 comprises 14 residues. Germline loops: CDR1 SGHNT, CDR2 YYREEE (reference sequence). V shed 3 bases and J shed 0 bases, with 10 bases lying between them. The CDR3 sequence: CASSYDVSSYEQYF. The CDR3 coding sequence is TGTGCCAGCAGCTACGACGTCAGCTCCTACGAGCAGTACTTC.

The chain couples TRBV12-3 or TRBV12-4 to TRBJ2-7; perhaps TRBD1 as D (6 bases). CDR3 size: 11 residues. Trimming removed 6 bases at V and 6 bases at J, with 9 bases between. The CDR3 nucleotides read TGTGCCAGCAGCCCAGGGGTCGAGCAGTACTTC. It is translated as CASSPGVEQYF.

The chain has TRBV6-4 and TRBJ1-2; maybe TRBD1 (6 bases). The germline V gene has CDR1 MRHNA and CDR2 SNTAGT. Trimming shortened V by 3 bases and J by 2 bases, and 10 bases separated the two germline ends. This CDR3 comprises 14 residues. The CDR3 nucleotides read TGTGCCAGCAGTGAGTGGGGGGCAAACTATGGCTACACCTTC. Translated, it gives CASSEWGANYGYTF.

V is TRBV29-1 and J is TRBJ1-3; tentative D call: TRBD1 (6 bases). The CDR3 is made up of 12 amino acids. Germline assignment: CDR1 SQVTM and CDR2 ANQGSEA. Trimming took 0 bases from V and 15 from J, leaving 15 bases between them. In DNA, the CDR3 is TGCAGCGTTGAAGATCCCGGGGGGCTTAAATATTTT. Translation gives CSVEDPGGLKYF.

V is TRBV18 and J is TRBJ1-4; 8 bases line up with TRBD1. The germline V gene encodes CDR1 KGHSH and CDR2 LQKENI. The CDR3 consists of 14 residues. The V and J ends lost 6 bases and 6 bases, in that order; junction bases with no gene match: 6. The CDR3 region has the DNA TGTGCCAGCTCGCCGCAGGGGGCGGATGAAAAACTGTTTTTT. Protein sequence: CASSPQGADEKLFF.

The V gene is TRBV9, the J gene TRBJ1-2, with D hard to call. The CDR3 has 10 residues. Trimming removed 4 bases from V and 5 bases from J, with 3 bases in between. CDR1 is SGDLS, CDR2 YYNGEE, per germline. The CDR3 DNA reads TGTGCCAGCAGCTCGTATGGCTACACCTTC. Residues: CASSSYGYTF.

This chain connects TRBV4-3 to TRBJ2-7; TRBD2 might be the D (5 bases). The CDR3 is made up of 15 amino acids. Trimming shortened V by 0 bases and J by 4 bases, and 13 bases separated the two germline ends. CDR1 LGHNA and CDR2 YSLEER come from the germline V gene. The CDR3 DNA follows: TGCGCCAGCAGCCAAGATGTAGGCGGGTATTACGAGCAGTACTTC. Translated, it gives CASSQDVGGYYEQYF.

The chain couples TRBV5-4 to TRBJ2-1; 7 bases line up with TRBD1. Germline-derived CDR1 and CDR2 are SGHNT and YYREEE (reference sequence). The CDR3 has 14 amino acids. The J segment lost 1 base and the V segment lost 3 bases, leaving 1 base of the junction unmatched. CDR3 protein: CASSSTGSYNEQFF. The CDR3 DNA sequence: TGTGCCAGCAGCTCGACAGGGTCCTACAATGAGCAGTTCTTC.

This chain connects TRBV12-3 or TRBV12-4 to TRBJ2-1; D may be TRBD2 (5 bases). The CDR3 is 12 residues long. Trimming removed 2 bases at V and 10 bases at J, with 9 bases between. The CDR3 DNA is TGTGCCAGCAGTTTATCCTTAGCGGAGCAGTTCTTC. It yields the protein CASSLSLAEQFF.

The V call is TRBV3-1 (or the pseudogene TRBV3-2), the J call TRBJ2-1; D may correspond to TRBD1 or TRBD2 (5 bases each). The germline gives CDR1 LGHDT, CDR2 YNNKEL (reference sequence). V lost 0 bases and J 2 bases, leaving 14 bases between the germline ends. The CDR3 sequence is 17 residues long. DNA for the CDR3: TGTGCCAGCAGCCAAGATTCACGGGGCCCCCCCTACAATGAGCAGTTCTTC. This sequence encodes CASSQDSRGPPYNEQFF.

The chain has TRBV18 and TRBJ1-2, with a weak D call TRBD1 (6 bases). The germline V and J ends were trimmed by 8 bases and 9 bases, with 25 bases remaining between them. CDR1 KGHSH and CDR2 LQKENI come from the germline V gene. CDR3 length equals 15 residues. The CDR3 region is CASHGGPQDAWSYTF. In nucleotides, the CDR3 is TGTGCCAGCCACGGGGGGCCCCAGGACGCATGGAGCTACACCTTC.

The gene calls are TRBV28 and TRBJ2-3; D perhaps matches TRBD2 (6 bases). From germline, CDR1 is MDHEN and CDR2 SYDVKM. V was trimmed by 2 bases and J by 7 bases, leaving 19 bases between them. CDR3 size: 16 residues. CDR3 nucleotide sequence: TGTGCCAGCAGTTTAAACAGTGGAGGGAGGAGCAATACGCAGTATTTT. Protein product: CASSLNSGGRSNTQYF.

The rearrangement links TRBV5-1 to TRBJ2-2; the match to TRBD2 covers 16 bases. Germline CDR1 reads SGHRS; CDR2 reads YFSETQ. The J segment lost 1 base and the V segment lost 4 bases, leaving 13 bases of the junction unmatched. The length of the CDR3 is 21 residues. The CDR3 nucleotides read TGCGCCAGCAGCCTTAAATGGACCGGGACTAGCGGGAGGGTGAACACCGGGGAGCTGTTTTTT. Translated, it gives CASSLKWTGTSGRVNTGELFF.

CDR3 sequence reads: CASSPGQLSGELFF. In nucleotides, the CDR3 is TGTGCCAGCAGCCCGGGACAGCTATCCGGGGAGCTGTTTTTT. The rearrangement joins TRBV5-6 to TRBJ2-2, with 7 nucleotides matching TRBD1. Germline V lookup: CDR1 SGHDT, CDR2 YYEEEE. Trimming at V came to 4 bases and at J to 6 bases, leaving 6 bases not matched to a gene. This CDR3 is 14 amino acids long.

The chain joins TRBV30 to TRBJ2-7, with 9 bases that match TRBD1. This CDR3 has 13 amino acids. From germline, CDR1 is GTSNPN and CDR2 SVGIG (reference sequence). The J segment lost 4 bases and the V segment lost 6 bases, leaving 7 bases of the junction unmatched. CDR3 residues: CACRRGQGYEQYF. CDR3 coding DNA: TGTGCCTGCCGGCGCGGACAGGGGTACGAGCAGTACTTC. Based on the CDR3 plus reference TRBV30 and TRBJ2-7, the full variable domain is SQTIHQWPATLVQPVGSPLSLECTVEGTSNPNLYWYRQAAGRGLQLLFYSVGIGQISSEVPQNLSASRPQDRQFILSSKKLLLSDSGFYLCACRRGQGYEQYFGPGTRLTVT.

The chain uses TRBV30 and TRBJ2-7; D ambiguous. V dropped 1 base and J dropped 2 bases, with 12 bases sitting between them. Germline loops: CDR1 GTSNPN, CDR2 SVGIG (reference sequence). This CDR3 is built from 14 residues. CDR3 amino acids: CAWSGLRNPYEQYF. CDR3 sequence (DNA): TGTGCCTGGAGTGGCTTGCGGAACCCCTACGAGCAGTACTTC. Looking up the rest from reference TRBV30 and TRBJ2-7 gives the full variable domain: SQTIHQWPATLVQPVGSPLSLECTVEGTSNPNLYWYRQAAGRGLQLLFYSVGIGQISSEVPQNLSASRPQDRQFILSSKKLLLSDSGFYLCAWSGLRNPYEQYFGPGTRLTVT.

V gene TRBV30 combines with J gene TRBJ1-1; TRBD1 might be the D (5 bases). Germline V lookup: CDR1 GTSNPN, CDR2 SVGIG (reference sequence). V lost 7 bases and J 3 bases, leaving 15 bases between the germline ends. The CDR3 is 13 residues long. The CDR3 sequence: CAYAGFEDTEAFF. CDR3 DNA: TGTGCCTACGCAGGGTTTGAGGACACTGAAGCTTTCTTT.

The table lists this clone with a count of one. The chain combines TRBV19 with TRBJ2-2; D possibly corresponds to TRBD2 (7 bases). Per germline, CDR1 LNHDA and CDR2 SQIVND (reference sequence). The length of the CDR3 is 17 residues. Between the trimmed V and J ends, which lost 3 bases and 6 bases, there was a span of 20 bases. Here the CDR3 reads CASSIGGGRKRAGELFF. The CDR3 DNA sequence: TGTGCCAGTAGTATTGGGGGCGGGAGAAAGCGGGCCGGGGAGCTGTTTTTT. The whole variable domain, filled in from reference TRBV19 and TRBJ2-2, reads DGGITQSPKYLFRKEGQNVTLSCEQNLNHDAMYWYRQDPGQGLRLIYYSQIVNDFQKGDIAEGYSVSREKKESFPLTVTSAQKNPTAFYLCASSIGGGRKRAGELFFGEGSRLTVL.

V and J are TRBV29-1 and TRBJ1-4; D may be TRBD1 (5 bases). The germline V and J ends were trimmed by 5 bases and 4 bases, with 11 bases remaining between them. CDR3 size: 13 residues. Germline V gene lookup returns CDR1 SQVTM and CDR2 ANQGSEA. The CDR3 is CSVQGAVNEKLFF. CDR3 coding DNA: TGCAGCGTTCAGGGTGCTGTTAATGAAAAACTGTTTTTT.

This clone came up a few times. Here the CDR3 reads CAWSPGPRLAVTYEQYF. The CDR3 nucleotides read TGTGCCTGGTCACCGGGCCCCAGGCTAGCGGTAACCTACGAGCAGTACTTC. The rearrangement uses TRBV30 and TRBJ2-7; 7 nucleotides match TRBD2. The germline V gene encodes CDR1 GTSNPN and CDR2 SVGIG (reference sequence). The junction had 18 bases not matched to a gene; V was cut back by 5 bases and J by 2 bases. There are 17 residues in the CDR3.

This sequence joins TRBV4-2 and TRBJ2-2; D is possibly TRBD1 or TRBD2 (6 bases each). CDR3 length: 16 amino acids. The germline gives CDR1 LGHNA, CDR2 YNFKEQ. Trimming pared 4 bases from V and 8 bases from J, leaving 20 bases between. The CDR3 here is CASSRVLRGAPGELFF. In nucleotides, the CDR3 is TGTGCCAGCAGCCGCGTCCTGAGGGGGGCACCGGGGGAGCTGTTTTTT.